This T cell receptor beta chain was captured by sequencing in a study of control samples from healthy donors and cancer patients. CDR3 length: 16 amino acids. Germline V gives CDR1 LGHNA, CDR2 YNFKEQ. With V trimmed by 1 base and J by 6 bases, 7 bases remained unmatched. This clone was detected once. TCRdb's copy holds only in-frame clones and misses some; the assay was immunoSEQ multiplex PCR. The sample records about 120,000 clones, approximately 90% being singletons. This receptor was obtained from a woman aged 70-85 years in good health. Material for sequencing was blood. This chain links TRBV4-2 with TRBJ2-1, with TRBD2 matching 9 bases. CDR3 coding DNA: TGTGCCAGCAGCCAAGGCGCGGGGGGGAGTTTCAATGAGCAGTTCTTC. Its translation: CASSQGAGGSFNEQFF.